This T cell receptor beta chain derives from a study of OX40 agonist ivuxolimab in advanced cancers. Looking at the study overall: Patients received intravenous ivuxolimab every 2 weeks at 0.01 to 10 mg/kg. Among those enrolled, mean age was about 58 years (range about 23 to 85) and about 82% were male. Study-wide results and limits: Among T cells, CD8+ cells averaged more expanded clones than CD4+ cells.

Comment on this clone: Its antigen is not known.

This table comes from immunoSEQ multiplex PCR, and its TCRdb copy is limited to in-frame clones, with some not included. The sample yields about 50,000 clones, more than 65% seen once. This CDR3 is built from 15 residues. In germline, CDR1 is SGHRS, CDR2 YFSETQ. Trimming removed 0 bases at V and 4 bases at J, with 13 bases between. The material was CD4+ or CD8+ T cells sorted from blood, obtained in a trial of the OX40 agonist ivuxolimab. The TCR comes from an adult with an advanced solid tumor such as melanoma, head and neck, liver or kidney cancer. The V and J genes are TRBV5-1 and TRBJ2-5; D unresolved. The CDR3 region has the DNA TGCGCCAGCAGCTTGGATCGAAGATCTCTAGAGACCCAGTACTTC. Translation gives CASSLDRRSLETQYF.